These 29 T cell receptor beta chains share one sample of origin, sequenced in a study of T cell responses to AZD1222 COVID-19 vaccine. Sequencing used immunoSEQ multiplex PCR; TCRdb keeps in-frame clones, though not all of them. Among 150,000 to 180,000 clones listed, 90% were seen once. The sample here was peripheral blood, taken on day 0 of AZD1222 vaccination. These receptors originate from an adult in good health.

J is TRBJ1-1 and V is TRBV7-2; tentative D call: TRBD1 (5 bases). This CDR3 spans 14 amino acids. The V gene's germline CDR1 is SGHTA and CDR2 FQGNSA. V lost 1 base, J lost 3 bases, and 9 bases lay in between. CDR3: CASSLVGADTEAFF. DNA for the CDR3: TGTGCCAGCAGCTTAGTAGGGGCGGACACTGAAGCTTTCTTT.

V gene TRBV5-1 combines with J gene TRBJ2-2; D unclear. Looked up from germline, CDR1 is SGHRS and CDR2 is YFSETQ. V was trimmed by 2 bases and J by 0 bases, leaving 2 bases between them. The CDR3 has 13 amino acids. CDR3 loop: CASSFPNTGELFF. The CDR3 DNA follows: TGCGCCAGCAGCTTCCCGAACACCGGGGAGCTGTTTTTT. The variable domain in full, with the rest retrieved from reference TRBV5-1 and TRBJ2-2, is KAGVTQTPRYLIKTRGQQVTLSCSPISGHRSVSWYQQTPGQGLQFLFEYFSETQRNKGNFPGRFSGRQFSNSRSEMNVSTLELGDSALYLCASSFPNTGELFFGEGSRLTVL.

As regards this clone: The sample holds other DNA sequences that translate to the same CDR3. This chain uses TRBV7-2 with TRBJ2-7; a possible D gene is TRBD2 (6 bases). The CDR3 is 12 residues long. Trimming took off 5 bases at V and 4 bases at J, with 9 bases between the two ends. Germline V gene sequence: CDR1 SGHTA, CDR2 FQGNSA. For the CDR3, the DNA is TGTGCCAGCAGCCGCGGGGCTTACGAGCAGTACTTC. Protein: CASSRGAYEQYF. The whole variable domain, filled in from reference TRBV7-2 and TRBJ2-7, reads GAGVSQSPSNKVTEKGKDVELRCDPISGHTALYWYRQSLGQGLEFLIYFQGNSAPDKSGLPSDRFSAERTGGSVSTLTIQRTQQEDSAVYLCASSRGAYEQYFGPGTRLTVT.

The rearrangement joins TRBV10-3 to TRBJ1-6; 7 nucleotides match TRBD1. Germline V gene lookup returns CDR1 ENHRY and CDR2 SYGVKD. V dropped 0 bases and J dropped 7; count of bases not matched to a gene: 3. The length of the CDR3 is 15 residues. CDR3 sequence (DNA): TGTGCCATCAGTGAGTCTGGGACAGCAAATTCACCCCTCCACTTT. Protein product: CAISESGTANSPLHF.

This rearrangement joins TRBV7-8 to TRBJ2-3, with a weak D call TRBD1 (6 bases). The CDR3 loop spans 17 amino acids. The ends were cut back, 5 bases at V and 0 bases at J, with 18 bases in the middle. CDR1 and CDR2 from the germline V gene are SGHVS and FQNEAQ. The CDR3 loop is CASSHILQGGSTDTQYF. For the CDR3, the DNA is TGTGCCAGCAGCCATATATTACAGGGCGGAAGCACAGATACGCAGTATTTT.

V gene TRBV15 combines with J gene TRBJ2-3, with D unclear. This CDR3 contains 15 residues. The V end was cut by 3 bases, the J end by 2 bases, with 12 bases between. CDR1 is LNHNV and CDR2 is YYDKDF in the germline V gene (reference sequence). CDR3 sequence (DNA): TGTGCCACCAGCAGTATGGTTTCCTACACAGATACGCAGTATTTT. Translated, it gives CATSSMVSYTDTQYF.

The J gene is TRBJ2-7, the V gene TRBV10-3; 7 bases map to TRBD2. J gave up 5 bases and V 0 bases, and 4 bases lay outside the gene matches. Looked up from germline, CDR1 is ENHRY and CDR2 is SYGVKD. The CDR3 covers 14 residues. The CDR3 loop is CAISESTREDEQYF. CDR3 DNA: TGTGCCATCAGTGAGTCGACTCGGGAGGACGAGCAGTACTTC.

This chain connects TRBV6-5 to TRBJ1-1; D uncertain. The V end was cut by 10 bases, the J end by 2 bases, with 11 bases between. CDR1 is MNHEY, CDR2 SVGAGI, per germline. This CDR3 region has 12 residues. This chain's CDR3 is CAISPGNTEAFF. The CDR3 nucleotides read TGTGCCATTAGCCCCGGAAACACTGAAGCTTTCTTT.

The CDR3 bases are TGTGCCAGCTCACCACAGGGGGCCAACTCTGGGGCCAACGTCCTGACTTTC. This encodes CASSPQGANSGANVLTF. The J gene is TRBJ2-6, the V gene TRBV18, with 7 bases matching TRBD1. The CDR3 has 17 amino acids. Trimming at V came to 1 base and at J to 0 bases, leaving 3 bases not matched to a gene. Per the germline V gene, CDR1 is KGHSH and CDR2 is LQKENI.

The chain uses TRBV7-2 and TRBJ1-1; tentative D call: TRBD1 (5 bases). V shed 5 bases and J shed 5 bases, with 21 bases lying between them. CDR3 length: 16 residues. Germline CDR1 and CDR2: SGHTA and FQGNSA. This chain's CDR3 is CASSLGGGFGMTEAFF. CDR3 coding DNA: TGTGCCAGCAGCCTGGGGGGAGGGTTTGGGATGACTGAAGCTTTCTTT.

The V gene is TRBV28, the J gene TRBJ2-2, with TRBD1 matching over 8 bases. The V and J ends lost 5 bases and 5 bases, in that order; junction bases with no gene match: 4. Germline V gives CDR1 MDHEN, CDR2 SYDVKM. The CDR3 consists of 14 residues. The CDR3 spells CASSLRGLTGELFF. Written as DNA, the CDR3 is TGTGCCAGCAGTCTCAGGGGGCTGACCGGGGAGCTGTTTTTT.

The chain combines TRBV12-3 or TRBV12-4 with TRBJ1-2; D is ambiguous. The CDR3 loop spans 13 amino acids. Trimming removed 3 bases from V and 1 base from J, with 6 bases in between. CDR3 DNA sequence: TGTGCCAGCAGTTTTCCGGTTAACTATGGCTACACCTTC. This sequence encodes CASSFPVNYGYTF.

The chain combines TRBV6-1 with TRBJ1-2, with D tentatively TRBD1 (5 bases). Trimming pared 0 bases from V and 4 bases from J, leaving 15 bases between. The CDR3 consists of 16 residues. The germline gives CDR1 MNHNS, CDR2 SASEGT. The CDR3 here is CASSEAGTRTRYGYTF. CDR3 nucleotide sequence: TGTGCCAGCAGTGAAGCGGGGACGCGTACTCGCTATGGCTACACCTTC.

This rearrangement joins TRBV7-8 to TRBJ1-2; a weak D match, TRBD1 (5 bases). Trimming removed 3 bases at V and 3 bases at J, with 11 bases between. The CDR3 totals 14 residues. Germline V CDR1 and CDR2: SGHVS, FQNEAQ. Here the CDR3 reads CASSLGLNHYGYTF. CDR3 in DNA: TGTGCCAGCAGCTTGGGACTTAACCACTATGGCTACACCTTC. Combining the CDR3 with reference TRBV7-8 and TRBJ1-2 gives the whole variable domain GAGVSQSPRYKVAKRGQDVALRCDPISGHVSLFWYQQALGQGPEFLTYFQNEAQLDKSGLPSDRFFAERPEGSVSTLKIQRTQQEDSAVYLCASSLGLNHYGYTFGSGTRLTVV.

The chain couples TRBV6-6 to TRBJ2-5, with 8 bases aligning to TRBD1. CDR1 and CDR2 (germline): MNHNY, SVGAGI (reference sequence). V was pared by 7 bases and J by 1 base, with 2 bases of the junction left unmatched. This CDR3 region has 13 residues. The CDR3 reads CASTGGIQETQYF. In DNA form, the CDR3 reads TGTGCCAGCACAGGGGGCATCCAAGAGACCCAGTACTTC.

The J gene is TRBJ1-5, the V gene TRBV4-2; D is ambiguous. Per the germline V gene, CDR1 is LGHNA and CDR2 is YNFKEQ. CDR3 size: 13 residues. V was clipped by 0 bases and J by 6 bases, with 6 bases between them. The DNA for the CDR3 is TGTGCCAGCAGCCAAGAAAGGGTTCAGCCCCAGCATTTT. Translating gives CASSQERVQPQHF.

The CDR3 sequence is CASSLSGTDYSNQPQHF. CDR3 in DNA: TGTGCCAGCAGTCTCTCCGGGACCGACTACAGCAATCAGCCCCAGCATTTT. The chain has TRBV6-2 or TRBV6-3 and TRBJ1-5; a possible D gene is TRBD1 (5 bases). Trimming cost V 5 bases and J 1 base, with 18 bases left between them. The CDR3 spans 17 residues. Per the germline V gene, CDR1 is MNHEY and CDR2 is SVGEGT.

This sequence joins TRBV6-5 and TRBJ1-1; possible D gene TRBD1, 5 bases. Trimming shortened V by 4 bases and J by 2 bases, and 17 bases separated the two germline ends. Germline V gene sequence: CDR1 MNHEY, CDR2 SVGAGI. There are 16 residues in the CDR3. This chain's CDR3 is CASSLIPTGANTEAFF. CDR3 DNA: TGTGCCAGCAGTTTAATTCCAACTGGGGCAAACACTGAAGCTTTCTTT.

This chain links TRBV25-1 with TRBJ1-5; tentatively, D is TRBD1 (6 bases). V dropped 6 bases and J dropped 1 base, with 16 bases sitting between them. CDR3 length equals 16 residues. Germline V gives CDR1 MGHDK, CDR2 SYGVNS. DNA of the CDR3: TGTGCCAGCAGCCCCGGGGGCGGGTTGAGCAATCAGCCCCAGCATTTT. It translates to CASSPGGGLSNQPQHF.

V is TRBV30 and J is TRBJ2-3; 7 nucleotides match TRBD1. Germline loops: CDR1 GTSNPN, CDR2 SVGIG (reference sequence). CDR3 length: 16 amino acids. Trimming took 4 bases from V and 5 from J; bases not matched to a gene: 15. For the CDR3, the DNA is TGTGCCTGGAATGAGCCCGGGACAGCTACTAGAGATACGCAGTATTTT. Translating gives CAWNEPGTATRDTQYF. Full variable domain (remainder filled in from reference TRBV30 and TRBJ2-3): SQTIHQWPATLVQPVGSPLSLECTVEGTSNPNLYWYRQAAGRGLQLLFYSVGIGQISSEVPQNLSASRPQDRQFILSSKKLLLSDSGFYLCAWNEPGTATRDTQYFGPGTRLTVL.

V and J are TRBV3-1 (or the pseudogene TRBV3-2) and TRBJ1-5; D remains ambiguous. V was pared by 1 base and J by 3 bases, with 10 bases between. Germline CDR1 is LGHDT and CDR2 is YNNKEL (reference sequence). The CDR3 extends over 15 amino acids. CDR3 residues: CASSQVRDTNQPQHF. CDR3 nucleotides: TGTGCCAGCAGCCAAGTGCGCGACACCAATCAGCCCCAGCATTTT.

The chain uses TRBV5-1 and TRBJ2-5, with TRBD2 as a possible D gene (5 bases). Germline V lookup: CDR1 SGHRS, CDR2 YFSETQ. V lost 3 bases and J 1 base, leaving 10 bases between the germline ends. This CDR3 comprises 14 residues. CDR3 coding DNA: TGCGCCAGCAGCTCGGAGCGGTTCCAAGAGACCCAGTACTTC. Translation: CASSSERFQETQYF.

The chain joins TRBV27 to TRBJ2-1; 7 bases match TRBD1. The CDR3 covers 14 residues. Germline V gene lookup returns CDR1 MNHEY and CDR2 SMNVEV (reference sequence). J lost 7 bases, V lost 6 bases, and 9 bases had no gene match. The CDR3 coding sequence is TGTGCCAGCAGGACGACAGGGAATAGGAATGAGCAGTTCTTC. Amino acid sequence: CASRTTGNRNEQFF.

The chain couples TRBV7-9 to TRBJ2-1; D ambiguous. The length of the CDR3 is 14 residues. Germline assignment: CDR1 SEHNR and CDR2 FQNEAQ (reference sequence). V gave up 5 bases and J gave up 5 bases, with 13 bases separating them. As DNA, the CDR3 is TGTGCCAGCAGCCCACTAAACGCCGACAATGAGCAGTTCTTC. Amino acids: CASSPLNADNEQFF.

CDR3 protein: CATRYRVPSYEQYF. In DNA, the CDR3 is TGTGCCACACGCTACAGGGTACCCTCCTACGAGCAGTACTTC. The rearrangement joins TRBV6-5 to TRBJ2-7; D might be TRBD1 (6 bases). This CDR3 has 14 residues. V shed 10 bases and J shed 0 bases, with 16 bases lying between them. The V gene's germline CDR1 is MNHEY and CDR2 SVGAGI.

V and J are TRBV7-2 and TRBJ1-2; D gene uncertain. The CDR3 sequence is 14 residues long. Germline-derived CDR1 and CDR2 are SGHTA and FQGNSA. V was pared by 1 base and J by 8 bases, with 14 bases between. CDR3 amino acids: CASSLGDKRGGYTF. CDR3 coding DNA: TGTGCCAGCAGCTTAGGTGACAAAAGAGGAGGCTACACCTTC.

The CDR3: CASRFQSRGEAFF. CDR3 in DNA: TGTGCAAGTCGCTTCCAATCGCGGGGAGAAGCTTTCTTT. V gene TRBV12-2 combines with J gene TRBJ1-1. TRBV12-2 is noted as a pseudogene. The CDR3 loop spans 13 amino acids.

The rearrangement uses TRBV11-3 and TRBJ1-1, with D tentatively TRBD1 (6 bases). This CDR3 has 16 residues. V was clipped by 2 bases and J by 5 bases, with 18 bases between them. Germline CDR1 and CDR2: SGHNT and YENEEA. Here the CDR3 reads CASSLRWEGRGTEAFF. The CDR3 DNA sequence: TGTGCCAGCAGCTTAAGGTGGGAGGGAAGGGGGACTGAAGCTTTCTTT. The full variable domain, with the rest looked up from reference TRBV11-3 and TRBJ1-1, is EAGVVQSPRYKIIEKKQPVAFWCNPISGHNTLYWYLQNLGQGPELLIRYENEEAVDDSQLPKDRFSAERLKGVDSTLKIQPAELGDSAVYLCASSLRWEGRGTEAFFGQGTRLTVV.

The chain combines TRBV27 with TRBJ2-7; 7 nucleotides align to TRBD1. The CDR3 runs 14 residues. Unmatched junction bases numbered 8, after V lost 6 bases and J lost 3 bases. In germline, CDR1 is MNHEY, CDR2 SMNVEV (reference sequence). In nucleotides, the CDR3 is TGTGCCAGCAGAATCCCCGGGACAGACTACGAGCAGTACTTC. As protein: CASRIPGTDYEQYF.